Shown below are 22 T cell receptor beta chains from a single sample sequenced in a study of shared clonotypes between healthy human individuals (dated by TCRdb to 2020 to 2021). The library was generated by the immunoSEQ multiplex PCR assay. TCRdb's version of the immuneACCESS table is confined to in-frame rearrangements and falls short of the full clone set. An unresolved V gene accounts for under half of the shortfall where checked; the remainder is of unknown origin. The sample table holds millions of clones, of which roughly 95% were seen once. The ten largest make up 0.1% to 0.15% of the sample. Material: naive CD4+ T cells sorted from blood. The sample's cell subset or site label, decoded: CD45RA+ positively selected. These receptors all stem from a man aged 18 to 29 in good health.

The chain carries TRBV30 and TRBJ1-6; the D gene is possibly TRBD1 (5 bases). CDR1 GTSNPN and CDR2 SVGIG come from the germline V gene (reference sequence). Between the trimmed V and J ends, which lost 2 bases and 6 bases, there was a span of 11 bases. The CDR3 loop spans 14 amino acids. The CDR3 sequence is CAWSRQSGNSPLHF. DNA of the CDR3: TGTGCCTGGAGTAGACAGTCAGGTAATTCACCCCTCCACTTT.

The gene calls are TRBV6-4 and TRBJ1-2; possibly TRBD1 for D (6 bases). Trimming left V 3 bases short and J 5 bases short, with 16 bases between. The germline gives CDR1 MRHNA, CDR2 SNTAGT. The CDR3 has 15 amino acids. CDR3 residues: CASSESTGTQYGYTF. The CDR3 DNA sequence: TGTGCCAGCAGTGAATCAACCGGGACACAGTATGGCTACACCTTC.

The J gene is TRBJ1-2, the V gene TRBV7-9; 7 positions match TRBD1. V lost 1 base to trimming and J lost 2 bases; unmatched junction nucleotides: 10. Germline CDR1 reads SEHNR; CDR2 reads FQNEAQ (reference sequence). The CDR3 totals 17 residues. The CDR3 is CASSLGQGVPYNYGYTF. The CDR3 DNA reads TGTGCCAGCAGCTTAGGACAGGGAGTCCCTTACAACTATGGCTACACCTTC.

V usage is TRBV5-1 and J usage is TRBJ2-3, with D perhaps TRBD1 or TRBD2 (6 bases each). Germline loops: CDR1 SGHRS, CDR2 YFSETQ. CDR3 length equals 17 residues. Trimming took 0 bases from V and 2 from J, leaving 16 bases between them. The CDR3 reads CASSLDGGRTLTDTQYF. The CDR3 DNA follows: TGCGCCAGCAGCTTGGATGGGGGGCGCACTCTCACAGATACGCAGTATTTT. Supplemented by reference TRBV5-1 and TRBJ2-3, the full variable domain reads KAGVTQTPRYLIKTRGQQVTLSCSPISGHRSVSWYQQTPGQGLQFLFEYFSETQRNKGNFPGRFSGRQFSNSRSEMNVSTLELGDSALYLCASSLDGGRTLTDTQYFGPGTRLTVL.

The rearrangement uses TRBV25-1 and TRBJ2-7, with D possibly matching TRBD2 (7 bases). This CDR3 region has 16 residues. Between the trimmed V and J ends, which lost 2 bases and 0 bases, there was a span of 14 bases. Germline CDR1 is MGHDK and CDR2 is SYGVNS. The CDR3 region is CASSEGSGGPSYEQYF. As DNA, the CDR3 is TGTGCCAGCAGTGAAGGGTCGGGGGGCCCCTCCTACGAGCAGTACTTC.

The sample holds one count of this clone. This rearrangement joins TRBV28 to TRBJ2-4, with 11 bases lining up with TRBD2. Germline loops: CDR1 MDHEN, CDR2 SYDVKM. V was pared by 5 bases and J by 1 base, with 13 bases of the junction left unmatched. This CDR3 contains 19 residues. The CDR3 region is CASSQSTSGIPLAKNIQYF. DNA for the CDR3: TGTGCCAGCAGTCAATCGACTAGCGGGATTCCCCTGGCCAAAAACATTCAGTACTTC.

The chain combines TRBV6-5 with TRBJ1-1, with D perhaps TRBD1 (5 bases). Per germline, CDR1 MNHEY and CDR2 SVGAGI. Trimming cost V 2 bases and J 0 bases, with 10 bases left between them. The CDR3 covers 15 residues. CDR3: CASSYSDRLNTEAFF. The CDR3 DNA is TGTGCCAGCAGTTACAGCGACAGATTGAACACTGAAGCTTTCTTT.

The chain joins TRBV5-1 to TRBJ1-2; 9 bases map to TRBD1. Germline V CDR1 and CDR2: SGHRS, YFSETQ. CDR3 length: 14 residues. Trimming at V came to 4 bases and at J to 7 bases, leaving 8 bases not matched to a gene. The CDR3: CASSRRQGEGGYTF. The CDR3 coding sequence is TGCGCCAGCAGCCGCCGACAGGGGGAGGGTGGCTACACCTTC. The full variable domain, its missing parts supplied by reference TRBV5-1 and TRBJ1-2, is KAGVTQTPRYLIKTRGQQVTLSCSPISGHRSVSWYQQTPGQGLQFLFEYFSETQRNKGNFPGRFSGRQFSNSRSEMNVSTLELGDSALYLCASSRRQGEGGYTFGSGTRLTVV.

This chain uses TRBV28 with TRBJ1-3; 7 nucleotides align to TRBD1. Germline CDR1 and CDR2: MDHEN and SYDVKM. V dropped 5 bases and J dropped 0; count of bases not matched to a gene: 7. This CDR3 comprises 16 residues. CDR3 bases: TGTGCCAGCAGTCACCGGGACAGAAGCTCTGGAAACACCATATATTTT. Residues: CASSHRDRSSGNTIYF.

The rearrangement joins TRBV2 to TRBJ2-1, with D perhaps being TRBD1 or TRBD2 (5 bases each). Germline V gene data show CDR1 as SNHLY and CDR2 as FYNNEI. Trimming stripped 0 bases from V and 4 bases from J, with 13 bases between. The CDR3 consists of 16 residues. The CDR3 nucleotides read TGTGCCAGCAGTGAAGCGGGACGGGGAGCATACAATGAGCAGTTCTTC. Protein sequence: CASSEAGRGAYNEQFF.

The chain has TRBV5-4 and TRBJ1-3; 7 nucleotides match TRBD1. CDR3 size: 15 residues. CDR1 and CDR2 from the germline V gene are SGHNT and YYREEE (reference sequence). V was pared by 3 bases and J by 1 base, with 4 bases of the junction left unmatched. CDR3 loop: CASSSGTVSGNTIYF. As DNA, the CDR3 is TGTGCCAGCAGCTCCGGGACAGTATCTGGAAACACCATATATTTT.

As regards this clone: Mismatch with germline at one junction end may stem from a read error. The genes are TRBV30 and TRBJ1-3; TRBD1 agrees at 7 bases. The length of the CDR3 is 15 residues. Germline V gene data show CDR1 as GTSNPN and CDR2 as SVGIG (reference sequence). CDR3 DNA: TGTGGCTGGAGTTTGGCAGGGGGGCCTGGAAACACCATATATTTT. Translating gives CGWSLAGGPGNTIYF.

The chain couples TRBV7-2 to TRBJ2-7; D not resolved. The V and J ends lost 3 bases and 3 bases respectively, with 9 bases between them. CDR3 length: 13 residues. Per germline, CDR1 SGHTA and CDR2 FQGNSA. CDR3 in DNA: TGTGCCAGCAGCTTGTGGGCGAACTACGAGCAGTACTTC. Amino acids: CASSLWANYEQYF.

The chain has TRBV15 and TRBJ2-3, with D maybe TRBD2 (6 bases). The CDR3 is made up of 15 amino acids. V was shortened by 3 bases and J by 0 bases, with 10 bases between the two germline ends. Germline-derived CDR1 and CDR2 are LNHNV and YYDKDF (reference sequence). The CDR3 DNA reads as TGTGCCACCAGCAGGGGGGGTAGCAGCACAGATACGCAGTATTTT. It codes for CATSRGGSSTDTQYF.

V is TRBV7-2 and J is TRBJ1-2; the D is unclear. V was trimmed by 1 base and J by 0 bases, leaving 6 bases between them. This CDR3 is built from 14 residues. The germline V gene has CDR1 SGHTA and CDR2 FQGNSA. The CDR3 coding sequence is TGTGCCAGCAGCTTAGACCATACTAACTATGGCTACACCTTC. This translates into CASSLDHTNYGYTF.

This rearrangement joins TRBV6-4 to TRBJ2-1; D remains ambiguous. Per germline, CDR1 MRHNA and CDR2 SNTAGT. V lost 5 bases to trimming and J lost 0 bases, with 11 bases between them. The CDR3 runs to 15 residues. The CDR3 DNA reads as TGTGCCAGCAGTTTAGGACCAAGCTCCTACAATGAGCAGTTCTTC. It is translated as CASSLGPSSYNEQFF.

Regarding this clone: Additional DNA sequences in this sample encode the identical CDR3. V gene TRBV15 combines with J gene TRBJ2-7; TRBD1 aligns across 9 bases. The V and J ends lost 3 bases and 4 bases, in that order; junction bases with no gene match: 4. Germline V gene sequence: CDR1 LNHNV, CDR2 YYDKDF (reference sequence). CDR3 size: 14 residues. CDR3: CATSRGQGRYEQYF. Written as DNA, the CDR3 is TGTGCCACCAGCAGGGGACAGGGAAGGTACGAGCAGTACTTC.

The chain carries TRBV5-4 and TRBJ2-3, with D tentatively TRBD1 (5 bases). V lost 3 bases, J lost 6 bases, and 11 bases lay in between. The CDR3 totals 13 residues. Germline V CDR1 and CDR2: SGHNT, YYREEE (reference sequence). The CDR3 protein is CASSWKGMDTQYF. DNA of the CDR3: TGTGCCAGCAGCTGGAAGGGGATGGATACGCAGTATTTT.

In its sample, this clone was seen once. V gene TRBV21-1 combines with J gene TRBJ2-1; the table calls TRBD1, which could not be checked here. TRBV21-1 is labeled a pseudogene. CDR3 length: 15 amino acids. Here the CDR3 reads CGPGGGPHNWDEQFF. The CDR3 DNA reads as TGTGGACCAGGTGGGGGCCCTCATAATTGGGATGAGCAGTTCTTC.

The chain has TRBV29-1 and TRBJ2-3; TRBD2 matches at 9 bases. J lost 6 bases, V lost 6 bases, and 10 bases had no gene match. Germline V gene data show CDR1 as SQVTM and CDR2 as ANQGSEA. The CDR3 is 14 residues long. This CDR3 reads CSVDLAGLADTQYF. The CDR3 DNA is TGCAGCGTGGATCTAGCGGGATTAGCGGATACGCAGTATTTT.

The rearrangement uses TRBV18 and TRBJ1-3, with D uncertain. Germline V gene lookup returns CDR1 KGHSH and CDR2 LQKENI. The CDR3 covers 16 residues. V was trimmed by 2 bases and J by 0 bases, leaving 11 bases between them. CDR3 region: CASSPIVTHSGNTIYF. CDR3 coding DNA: TGTGCCAGCTCACCAATTGTGACGCACTCTGGAAACACCATATATTTT.

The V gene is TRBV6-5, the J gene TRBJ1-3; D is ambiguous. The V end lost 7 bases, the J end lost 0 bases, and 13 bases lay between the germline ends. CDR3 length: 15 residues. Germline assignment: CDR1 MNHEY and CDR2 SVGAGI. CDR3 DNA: TGTGCCAGCATGTCCAGCAGTCACTCTGGAAACACCATATATTTT. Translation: CASMSSSHSGNTIYF.